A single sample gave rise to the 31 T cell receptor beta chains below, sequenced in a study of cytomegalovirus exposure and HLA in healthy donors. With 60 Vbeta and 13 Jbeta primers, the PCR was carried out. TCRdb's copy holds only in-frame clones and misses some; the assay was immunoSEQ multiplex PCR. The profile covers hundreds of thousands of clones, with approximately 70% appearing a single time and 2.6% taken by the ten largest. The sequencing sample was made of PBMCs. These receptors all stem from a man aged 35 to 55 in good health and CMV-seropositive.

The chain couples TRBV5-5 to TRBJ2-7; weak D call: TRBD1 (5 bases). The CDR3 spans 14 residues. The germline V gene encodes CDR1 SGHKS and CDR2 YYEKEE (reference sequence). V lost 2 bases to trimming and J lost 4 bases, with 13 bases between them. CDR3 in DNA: TGTGCCAGCAGCTTTAGGGATGGGGCATACGAGCAGTACTTC. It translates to CASSFRDGAYEQYF.

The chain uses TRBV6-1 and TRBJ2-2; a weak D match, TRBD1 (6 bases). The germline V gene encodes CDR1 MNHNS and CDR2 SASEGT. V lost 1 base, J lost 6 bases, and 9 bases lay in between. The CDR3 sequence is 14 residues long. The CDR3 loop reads CASSEVAGAGELFF. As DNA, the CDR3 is TGTGCCAGCAGTGAAGTGGCAGGGGCCGGGGAGCTGTTTTTT.

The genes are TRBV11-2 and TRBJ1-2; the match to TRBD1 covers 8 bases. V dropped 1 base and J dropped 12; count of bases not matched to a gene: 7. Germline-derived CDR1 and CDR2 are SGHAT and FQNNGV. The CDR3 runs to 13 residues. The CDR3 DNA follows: TGTGCCAGCAGCTTAGCTCGGACAGGGAGAGACACCTTC. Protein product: CASSLARTGRDTF.

CDR3 residues: CASSGRGLRQPQHF. The CDR3, as DNA: TGTGCCAGCAGCGGCAGGGGGCTACGGCAGCCCCAGCATTTT. The gene calls are TRBV6-1 and TRBJ1-5, with TRBD1 identical over 8 bases. J was trimmed by 7 bases and V by 6 bases; bases with no gene match: 8. This CDR3 region has 14 residues. Germline CDR1 reads MNHNS; CDR2 reads SASEGT.

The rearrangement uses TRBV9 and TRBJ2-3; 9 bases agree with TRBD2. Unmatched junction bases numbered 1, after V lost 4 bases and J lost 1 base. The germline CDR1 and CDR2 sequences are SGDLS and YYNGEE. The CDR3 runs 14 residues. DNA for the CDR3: TGTGCCAGCAGCAGGACTAGCGGCACAGATACGCAGTATTTT. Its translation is CASSRTSGTDTQYF.

The CDR3 reads CASTRQGLNTEAFF. CDR3 bases: TGTGCCAGCACTCGACAGGGCCTGAACACTGAAGCTTTCTTT. The chain joins TRBV6-5 to TRBJ1-1; 7 bases match TRBD1. Germline CDR1 MNHEY, CDR2 SVGAGI. The CDR3 length is 14 residues. V was pared by 7 bases and J by 0 bases, with 5 bases of the junction left unmatched.

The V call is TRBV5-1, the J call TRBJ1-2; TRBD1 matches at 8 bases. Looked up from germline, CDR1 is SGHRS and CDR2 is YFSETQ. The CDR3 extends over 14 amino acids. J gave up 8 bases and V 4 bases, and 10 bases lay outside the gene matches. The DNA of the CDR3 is TGCGCCAGCAGCCTCTCCGGACAGGGCGTCGGCTACACCTTC. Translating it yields CASSLSGQGVGYTF.

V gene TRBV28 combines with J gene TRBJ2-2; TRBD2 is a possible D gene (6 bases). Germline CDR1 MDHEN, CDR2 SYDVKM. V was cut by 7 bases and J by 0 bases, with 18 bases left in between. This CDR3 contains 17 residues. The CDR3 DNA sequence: TGTGCCAGCACCCACTCACCGGGGGTTTCGAACACCGGGGAGCTGTTTTTT. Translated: CASTHSPGVSNTGELFF.

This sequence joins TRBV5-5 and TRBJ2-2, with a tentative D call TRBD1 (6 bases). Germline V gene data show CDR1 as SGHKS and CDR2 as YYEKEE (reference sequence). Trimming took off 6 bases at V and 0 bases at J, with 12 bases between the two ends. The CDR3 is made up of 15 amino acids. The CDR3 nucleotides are TGTGCCAGCATTAAAGGGGGTACGAACACCGGGGAGCTGTTTTTT. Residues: CASIKGGTNTGELFF.

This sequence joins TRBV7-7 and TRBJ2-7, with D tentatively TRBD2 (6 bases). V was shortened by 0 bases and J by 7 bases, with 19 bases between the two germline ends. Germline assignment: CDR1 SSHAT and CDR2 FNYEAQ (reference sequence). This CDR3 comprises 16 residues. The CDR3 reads CASSLAVGRLVGEQYF. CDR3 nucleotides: TGTGCCAGCAGCTTAGCAGTAGGGCGACTAGTCGGTGAGCAGTACTTC.

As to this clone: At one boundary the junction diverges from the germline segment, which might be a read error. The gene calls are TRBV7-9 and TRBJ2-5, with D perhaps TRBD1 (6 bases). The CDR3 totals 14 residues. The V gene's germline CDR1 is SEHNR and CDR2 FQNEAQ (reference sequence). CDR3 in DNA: TGTTCCAGCAGCTTCAGACAGGACCAAGAGACCCAGTACTTC. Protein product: CSSSFRQDQETQYF.

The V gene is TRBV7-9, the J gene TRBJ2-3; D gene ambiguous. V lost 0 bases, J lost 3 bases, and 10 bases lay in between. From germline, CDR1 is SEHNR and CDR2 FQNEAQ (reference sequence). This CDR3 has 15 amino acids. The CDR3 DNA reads TGTGCCAGCAGCTTAGCGCTCAGGTTTACAGATACGCAGTATTTT. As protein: CASSLALRFTDTQYF.

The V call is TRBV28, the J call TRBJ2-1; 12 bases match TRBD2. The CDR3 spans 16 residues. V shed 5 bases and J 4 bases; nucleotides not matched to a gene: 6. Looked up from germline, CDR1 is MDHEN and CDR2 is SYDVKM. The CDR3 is CASSDLLAGGYNEQFF. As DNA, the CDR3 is TGTGCCAGCAGTGATTTACTAGCGGGGGGTTACAATGAGCAGTTCTTC.

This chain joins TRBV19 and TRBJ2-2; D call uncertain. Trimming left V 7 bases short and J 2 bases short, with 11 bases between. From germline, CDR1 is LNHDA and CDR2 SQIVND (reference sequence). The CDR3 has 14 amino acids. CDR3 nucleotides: TGTGCCAGTATTCGACTCGGCAACACCGGGGAGCTGTTTTTT. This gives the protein CASIRLGNTGELFF.

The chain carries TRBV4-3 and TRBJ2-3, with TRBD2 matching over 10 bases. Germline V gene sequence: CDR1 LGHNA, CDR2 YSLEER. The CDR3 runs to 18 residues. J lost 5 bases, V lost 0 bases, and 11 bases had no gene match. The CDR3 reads CASSQDLGSGGAGDTQYF. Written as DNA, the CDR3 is TGCGCCAGCAGCCAAGATCTGGGGAGCGGGGGGGCCGGAGATACGCAGTATTTT.

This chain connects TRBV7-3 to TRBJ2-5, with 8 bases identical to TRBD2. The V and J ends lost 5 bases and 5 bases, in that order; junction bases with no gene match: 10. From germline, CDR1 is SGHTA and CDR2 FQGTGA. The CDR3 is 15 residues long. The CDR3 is CASSPTGSGGETQYF. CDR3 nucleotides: TGTGCCAGCAGCCCAACGGGAAGCGGGGGTGAGACCCAGTACTTC.

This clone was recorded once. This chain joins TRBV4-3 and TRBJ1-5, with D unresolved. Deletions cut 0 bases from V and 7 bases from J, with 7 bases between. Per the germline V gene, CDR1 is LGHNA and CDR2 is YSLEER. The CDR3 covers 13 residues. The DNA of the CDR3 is TGCGCCAGCAGCCAAGATCTGCGGCAGCCCCAGCATTTT. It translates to CASSQDLRQPQHF.

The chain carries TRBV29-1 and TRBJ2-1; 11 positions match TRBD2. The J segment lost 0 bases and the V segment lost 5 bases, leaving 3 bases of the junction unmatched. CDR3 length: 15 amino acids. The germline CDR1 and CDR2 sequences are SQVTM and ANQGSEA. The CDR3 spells CSVRLAGSSYNEQFF. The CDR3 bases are TGCAGCGTTAGACTAGCGGGGAGCTCCTACAATGAGCAGTTCTTC.

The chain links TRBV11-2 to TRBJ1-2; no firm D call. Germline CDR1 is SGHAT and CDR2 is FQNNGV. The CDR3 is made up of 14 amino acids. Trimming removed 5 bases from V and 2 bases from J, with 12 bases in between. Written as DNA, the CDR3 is TGTGCCAGCAGCCCCCCGCAGGTCAACTATGGCTACACCTTC. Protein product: CASSPPQVNYGYTF.

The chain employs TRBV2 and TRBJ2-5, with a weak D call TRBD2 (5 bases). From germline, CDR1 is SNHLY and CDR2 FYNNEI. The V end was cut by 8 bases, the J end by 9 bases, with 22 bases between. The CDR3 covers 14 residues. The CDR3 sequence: CASGFTGWNSAQYF. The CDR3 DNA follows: TGTGCCAGCGGGTTCACGGGATGGAATTCGGCCCAGTACTTC.

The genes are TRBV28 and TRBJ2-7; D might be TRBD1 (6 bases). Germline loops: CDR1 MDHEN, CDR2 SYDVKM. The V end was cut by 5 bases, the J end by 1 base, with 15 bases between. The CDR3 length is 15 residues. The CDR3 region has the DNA TGTGCCAGCAGTCCGGCGGGCCAGGGGTCCTACGAGCAGTACTTC. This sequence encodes CASSPAGQGSYEQYF.

This CDR3 is CASSLLPSRETDEQYF. In nucleotides, the CDR3 is TGTGCCAGCAGCCTCCTCCCCTCCCGGGAAACGGACGAGCAGTACTTC. The chain is built from TRBV7-8 and TRBJ2-7, with a tentative D call TRBD2 (5 bases). This CDR3 is built from 16 residues. V lost 5 bases and J 5 bases, leaving 22 bases between the germline ends. Germline V CDR1 and CDR2: SGHVS, FQNEAQ.

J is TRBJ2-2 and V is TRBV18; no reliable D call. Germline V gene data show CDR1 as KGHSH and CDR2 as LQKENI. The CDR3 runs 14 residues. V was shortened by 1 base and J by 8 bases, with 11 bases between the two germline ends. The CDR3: CASSPRGEVGELFF. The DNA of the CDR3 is TGTGCCAGCTCACCACGAGGCGAGGTGGGGGAGCTGTTTTTT.

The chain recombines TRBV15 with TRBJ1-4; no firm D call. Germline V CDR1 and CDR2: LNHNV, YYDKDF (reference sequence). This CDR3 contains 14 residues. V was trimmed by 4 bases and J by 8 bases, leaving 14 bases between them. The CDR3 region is CATSIGGAGEKLFF. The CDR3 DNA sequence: TGTGCCACCAGCATTGGAGGCGCTGGGGAAAAACTGTTTTTT.

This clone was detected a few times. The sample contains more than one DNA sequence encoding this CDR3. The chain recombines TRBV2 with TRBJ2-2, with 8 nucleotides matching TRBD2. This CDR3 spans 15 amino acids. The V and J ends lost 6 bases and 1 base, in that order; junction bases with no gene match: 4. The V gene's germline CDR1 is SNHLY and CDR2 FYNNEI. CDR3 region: CASRTSGGNTGELFF. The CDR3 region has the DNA TGTGCCAGCAGAACGAGCGGGGGGAACACCGGGGAGCTGTTTTTT.

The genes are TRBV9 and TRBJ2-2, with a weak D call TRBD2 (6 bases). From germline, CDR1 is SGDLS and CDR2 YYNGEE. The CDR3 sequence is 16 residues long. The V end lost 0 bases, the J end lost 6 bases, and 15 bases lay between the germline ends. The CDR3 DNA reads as TGTGCCAGCAGCGTAGGAGGTTGGGGGGTCCCCGGGGAGCTGTTTTTT. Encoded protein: CASSVGGWGVPGELFF.

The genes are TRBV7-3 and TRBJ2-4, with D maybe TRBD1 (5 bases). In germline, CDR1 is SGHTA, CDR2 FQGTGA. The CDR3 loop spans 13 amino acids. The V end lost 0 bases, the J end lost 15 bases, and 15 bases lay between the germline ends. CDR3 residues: CASSLTWGSRWYF. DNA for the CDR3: TGTGCCAGCAGCTTAACGTGGGGCAGTCGATGGTACTTC.

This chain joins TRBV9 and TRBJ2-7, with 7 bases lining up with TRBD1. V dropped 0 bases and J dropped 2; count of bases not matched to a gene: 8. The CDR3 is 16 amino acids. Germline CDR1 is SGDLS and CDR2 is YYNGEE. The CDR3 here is CASSVVAGGSAYEQYF. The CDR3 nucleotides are TGTGCCAGCAGCGTAGTGGCAGGGGGATCTGCCTACGAGCAGTACTTC.

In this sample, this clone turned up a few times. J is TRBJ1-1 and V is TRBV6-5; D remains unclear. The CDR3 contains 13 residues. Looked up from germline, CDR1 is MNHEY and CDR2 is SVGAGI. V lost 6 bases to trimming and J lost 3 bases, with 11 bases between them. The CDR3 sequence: CASREMRYTEAFF. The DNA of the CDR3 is TGTGCCAGCAGGGAAATGAGGTACACTGAAGCTTTCTTT.

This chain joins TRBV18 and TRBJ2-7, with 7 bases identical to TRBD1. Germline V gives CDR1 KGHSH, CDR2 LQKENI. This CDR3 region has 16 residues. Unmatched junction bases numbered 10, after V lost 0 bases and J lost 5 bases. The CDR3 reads CASSPPGTVPYHEQYF. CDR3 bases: TGTGCCAGCTCACCACCTGGGACAGTCCCCTACCACGAGCAGTACTTC.

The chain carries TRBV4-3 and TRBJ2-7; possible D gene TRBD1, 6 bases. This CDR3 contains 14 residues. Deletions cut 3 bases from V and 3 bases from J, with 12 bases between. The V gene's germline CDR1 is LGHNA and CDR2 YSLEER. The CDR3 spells CASSQAGQFYEQYF. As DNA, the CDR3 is TGCGCCAGCAGCCAGGCCGGACAGTTCTACGAGCAGTACTTC.